The present T cell receptor beta chain was sequenced within a study of glioma-infiltrating T cells after dendritic cell vaccination. Overall study context: At biweekly intervals, patients got three intradermal dendritic cell vaccine injections.

Regarding time point: after dendritic cell vaccination, including at tumor progression/relapse. The PCR used 60 V beta and 13 J beta primers. This table comes from immunoSEQ multiplex PCR, and its TCRdb copy is limited to in-frame clones, with some not included. The table shows 9,500 to 13,000 clones, with approximately 80% occurring only once. Findings and limits, study-wide: Higher TCR clonality did not directly relate to longer survival. The cohort had few patients with full blood and tumor sets.

As regards this clone: What it binds is unknown.

The germline V gene has CDR1 SGHTA and CDR2 FQGTGA. Trimming pared 8 bases from V and 0 bases from J, leaving 17 bases between. This CDR3 region has 16 residues. This clonotype was sampled from a human donor with glioblastoma. The chain uses TRBV7-3 and TRBJ1-3, with D possibly matching TRBD1 (6 bases). Here the sequenced sample was blood, taken after dendritic cell vaccination. The CDR3 nucleotides are TGTGCCAGCGGAACCGGGACACCGAGCTCTGGAAACACCATATATTTT. Protein sequence: CASGTGTPSSGNTIYF.